This T cell receptor beta chain was sequenced for a study of identical twins. TCRdb reanalysed the 5' RACE reads using MiXCR and keeps one entry per CDR3 protein. The repertoire holds some 900,000 distinct CDR3 sequences, 10% to 15% seen once, with around 1.5% in the top ten. Whole-study results and caveats: A lower insertion count was a feature of abundant cord blood beta clonotypes, with no such feature in memory repertoires.

Healthy Caucasians were all of the donors. This clonotype turned up a few times. What it recognizes is unknown. Losses at the gene ends were 2 bases for V and 6 bases for J; bases not matched to a gene: 12. The length of the CDR3 is 18 residues. CDR1 is KGHSH, CDR2 LQKENI, per germline. This same sample was also taken into another study, of yellow fever vaccine responses in identical twins. That work states: Twins reportedly mounted vaccine T cell responses that seemed partly convergent, partly personalized.

The sequenced sample was PBMCs. The sequence was collected from a young woman in good health. The rearrangement links TRBV18 to TRBJ1-5; 11 nucleotides align to TRBD1. CDR3: CASSPEYRDRGLSQPQHF. The CDR3 DNA follows: TGTGCCAGCTCACCAGAGTACAGGGACAGGGGGTTATCTCAGCCCCAGCATTTT. The whole variable domain, remainder taken from reference TRBV18 and TRBJ1-5, is NAGVMQNPRHLVRRRGQEARLRCSPMKGHSHVYWYRQLPEEGLKFMVYLQKENIIDESGMPKERFSAEFPKEGPSILRIQQVVRGDSAAYFCASSPEYRDRGLSQPQHFGDGTRLSIL.